The 13 T cell receptor beta chains reported below all come from one sample, sequenced in a study of patients and donors after allogeneic stem cell transplantation. TCRdb re-analysed the RT-PCR reads in MiXCR, keeping a single row per CDR3 protein. Seen here are 400,000 to 450,000 distinct CDR3 sequences, about a sixth observed once, and the top ten hold 6% to 8%. Source material: blood, either unsorted or a sorted T cell fraction (not recorded which). Receptors originate from a human donor who was either an allogeneic HSCT recipient or a stem cell or donor lymphocyte infusion donor (not recorded which). It is not recorded whose cells these are; they may come from a transplant donor.

This clonotype was counted at least ten times. This rearrangement joins TRBV5-1 to TRBJ2-2; weak D call: TRBD1 (6 bases). Germline assignment: CDR1 SGHRS and CDR2 YFSETQ. The CDR3 extends over 15 amino acids. V lost 0 bases to trimming and J lost 4 bases, with 10 bases between them. Here the CDR3 reads CASSLARGGTGELFF. The CDR3 nucleotides read TGCGCCAGCAGCTTGGCCAGGGGTGGCACCGGGGAGCTGTTTTTT. Full variable domain (rest looked up from reference TRBV5-1 and TRBJ2-2): KAGVTQTPRYLIKTRGQQVTLSCSPISGHRSVSWYQQTPGQGLQFLFEYFSETQRNKGNFPGRFSGRQFSNSRSEMNVSTLELGDSALYLCASSLARGGTGELFFGEGSRLTVL.

This clonotype was counted between two and nine times. The V call is TRBV7-2, the J call TRBJ2-1, with 7 bases identical to TRBD1. CDR1 is SGHTA, CDR2 FQGNSA, per germline. Germline trimming cut 0 bases from V and 6 bases from J; bases unmatched to any gene: 5. CDR3 length equals 15 residues. The CDR3 DNA sequence: TGTGCCAGCAGCTTAGCCCTGGGACAGCGCAATGAGCAGTTCTTC. Translating it yields CASSLALGQRNEQFF.

The chain is built from TRBV5-1 and TRBJ2-5; 11 nucleotides agree with TRBD2. The CDR3 sequence is 14 residues long. Germline assignment: CDR1 SGHRS and CDR2 YFSETQ. The V gene end was trimmed by 4 bases and the J gene end by 4 bases; junction bases not matched to a gene: 3. The DNA for the CDR3 is TGCGCCAGCAGCATGACTAGCGGGGCAGAGACCCAGTACTTC. Translated: CASSMTSGAETQYF.

The chain employs TRBV2 and TRBJ2-1, with TRBD2 identical over 7 bases. The CDR3 length is 14 residues. Germline V gives CDR1 SNHLY, CDR2 FYNNEI. V shed 2 bases, J shed 10 bases, and the junction held 8 bases outside the gene matches. The CDR3 sequence: CASSESGSGGEQFF. CDR3 sequence (DNA): TGTGCCAGCAGTGAATCTGGGTCGGGAGGCGAGCAGTTCTTC. The full variable domain, rest sourced from reference TRBV2 and TRBJ2-1, is EPEVTQTPSHQVTQMGQEVILRCVPISNHLYFYWYRQILGQKVEFLVSFYNNEISEKSEIFDDQFSVERPDGSNFTLKIRSTKLEDSAMYFCASSESGSGGEQFFGPGTRLTVL.

In nucleotides, the CDR3 is TGTGCCAGCTCACGAGGGATTGGCAGCTCCTATAATTCACCCCTCCACTTT. As protein: CASSRGIGSSYNSPLHF. J is TRBJ1-6 and V is TRBV18; D not resolved. Germline CDR1 reads KGHSH; CDR2 reads LQKENI. Trimming took off 4 bases at V and 0 bases at J, with 13 bases between the two ends. The CDR3 has 17 amino acids.

J is TRBJ2-7 and V is TRBV27; TRBD1 aligns across 9 bases. The CDR3 has 14 amino acids. Germline CDR1 and CDR2: MNHEY and SMNVEV (reference sequence). J was trimmed by 2 bases and V by 3 bases; bases with no gene match: 2. For the CDR3, the DNA is TGTGCCAGCAGTTTCAGGGACAGGGCCTACGAGCAGTACTTC. Translating gives CASSFRDRAYEQYF.

The genes are TRBV2 and TRBJ2-3; TRBD2 matches 9 bases. Germline loops: CDR1 SNHLY, CDR2 FYNNEI. This CDR3 is built from 15 residues. Trimming removed 6 bases from V and 5 bases from J; junction bases left unmatched: 9. For the CDR3, the DNA is TGTGCCAGCAGAAGTCTAGCGGGGCGCGTAGATACGCAGTATTTT. Translating it yields CASRSLAGRVDTQYF.

The V and J genes are TRBV4-1 and TRBJ2-7, with 7 bases fitting TRBD1. The CDR3 runs 14 residues. V gave up 4 bases and J gave up 4 bases; unmatched junction bases: 7. The germline CDR1 and CDR2 sequences are MGHRA and YSYEKL. The CDR3 sequence is CASSPQTGTYEQYF. CDR3 bases: TGCGCCAGCAGCCCACAGACAGGGACGTACGAGCAGTACTTC.

This clonotype came up once. The chain uses TRBV7-9 and TRBJ2-2, with a weak D call TRBD2 (5 bases). Germline loops: CDR1 SEHNR, CDR2 FQNEAQ (reference sequence). The ends were cut back, 0 bases at V and 6 bases at J, with 14 bases in the middle. The CDR3 extends over 16 amino acids. Written as DNA, the CDR3 is TGTGCCAGCAGCTTAGCGACCGGACTCCCCGCCGGGGAGCTGTTTTTT. Translated, it gives CASSLATGLPAGELFF. The full variable domain, completed using reference TRBV7-9 and TRBJ2-2, is DTGVSQNPRHKITKRGQNVTFRCDPISEHNRLYWYRQTLGQGPEFLTYFQNEAQLEKSRLLSDRFSAERPKGSFSTLEIQRTEQGDSAMYLCASSLATGLPAGELFFGEGSRLTVL.

The V and J genes are TRBV6-1 and TRBJ2-7; 13 bases align to TRBD2. The CDR3 is made up of 16 amino acids. Germline V gives CDR1 MNHNS, CDR2 SASEGT. V dropped 5 bases and J dropped 6; count of bases not matched to a gene: 10. The CDR3 sequence is CASSPTSGRPSLEQYF. The CDR3 DNA sequence: TGTGCCAGCAGTCCGACTAGCGGGAGGCCGTCCCTCGAGCAGTACTTC.

The chain joins TRBV10-3 to TRBJ2-1, with 10 bases identical to TRBD2. V gave up 7 bases and J gave up 7 bases; unmatched junction bases: 7. The CDR3 contains 14 residues. From germline, CDR1 is ENHRY and CDR2 SYGVKD. CDR3 bases: TGTGCCATCAAGGGTAGCGGGAGGACGAATGAGCAGTTCTTC. Translation: CAIKGSGRTNEQFF.

This clonotype has only a few counts. The chain couples TRBV3-1 to TRBJ2-3, with 8 bases matching TRBD2. The trim removed 0 bases at V and 4 bases at J, leaving 15 bases unmatched. Germline V gives CDR1 LGHDT, CDR2 YNNKEL (reference sequence). The CDR3 contains 19 residues. In nucleotides, the CDR3 is TGTGCCAGCAGCCAAGAGTTTACAGGAGCGGGGGTGTCTCCAGATACGCAGTATTTT. Translating it yields CASSQEFTGAGVSPDTQYF.

In this sample, this clonotype turned up a few times. The rearrangement uses TRBV27 and TRBJ1-1; 8 bases are shared with TRBD1. The CDR3 length is 14 residues. In germline, CDR1 is MNHEY, CDR2 SMNVEV (reference sequence). Germline trimming cut 6 bases from V and 0 bases from J; bases unmatched to any gene: 3. The DNA of the CDR3 is TGTGCCAGCAGCAGGGGACAGGTGAACACTGAAGCTTTCTTT. It yields the protein CASSRGQVNTEAFF.